This TCR beta chain derives from a study of blood T cell repertoires in COVID-19. Looking at the study overall: The cDNA or gDNA used as material had been derived from T cells, B-cell-depleted T cells, or PBMCs.

This CDR3 has 13 amino acids. Germline V gene lookup returns CDR1 LNHDA and CDR2 SQIVND (reference sequence). The ends were cut back, 7 bases at V and 1 base at J, with 10 bases in the middle. In the original analysis: Reference gene primer amplification yielded estimated nucleated cell counts. Here immunoSEQ multiplex PCR was the method, and the copy in TCRdb shows in-frame clones only, minus some. V, J and clone size reflect that table, while D and trimming were determined from the DNA. The sample consists of about 170,000 clones, 84% of them appearing once. During active infection, Seattle patients enrolled and were then monitored through disease.

The sequenced material came from peripheral blood. The receptor comes from a woman in her sixties or seventies with COVID-19, enrolled during active disease. This chain joins TRBV19 and TRBJ1-1, with no clear D. CDR3 bases: TGTGCCAGTACCAAAACCGGGAACACTGAAGCTTTCTTT. Translating it yields CASTKTGNTEAFF.